The 32 T cell receptor beta chains presented below share a single source sample, sequenced in a study of early T cells in non-severe SARS-CoV-2 infection. TCRdb re-called the 5' RACE reads through MiXCR, storing one row per CDR3 protein. The sample has more than 35,000 distinct CDR3 sequences, under 5% seen once. The sequenced sample consisted of whole blood. Receptors were obtained from an adult who was a healthcare worker with PCR-confirmed SARS-CoV-2 infection or an uninfected control (not recorded which).

V gene TRBV7-9 combines with J gene TRBJ2-3; the D gene is possibly TRBD2 (5 bases). Trimming left V 2 bases short and J 2 bases short, with 8 bases between. CDR1 and CDR2 from the germline V gene are SEHNR and FQNEAQ (reference sequence). This CDR3 has 14 amino acids. CDR3 region: CASSLTRDTDTQYF. The CDR3 DNA sequence: TGTGCCAGCAGCTTAACACGGGACACAGATACGCAGTATTTT.

The table lists this clonotype with many counts. The chain carries TRBV20-1 and TRBJ2-4, with 7 positions matching TRBD1. The CDR3 is 16 residues long. Germline-derived CDR1 and CDR2 are DFQATT and SNEGSKA (reference sequence). Germline trimming cut 3 bases from V and 3 bases from J; bases unmatched to any gene: 11. The CDR3 spells CSASYQGVGSKNIQYF. The CDR3 DNA reads TGCAGTGCTAGCTATCAGGGGGTGGGGAGCAAAAACATTCAGTACTTC.

The rearrangement uses TRBV5-1 and TRBJ2-5; 10 nucleotides agree with TRBD2. V dropped 4 bases and J dropped 2; count of bases not matched to a gene: 8. CDR3 size: 16 residues. The germline V gene has CDR1 SGHRS and CDR2 YFSETQ. CDR3: CASSLIGLAEQETQYF. For the CDR3, the DNA is TGCGCCAGCAGCCTTATCGGACTAGCGGAGCAAGAGACCCAGTACTTC.

There are many counts of this clonotype. The chain has TRBV6-2 or TRBV6-3 and TRBJ1-5, with a possible D match to TRBD1 (6 bases). Germline CDR1 reads MNHEY; CDR2 reads SVGEGT. CDR3 size: 14 residues. V gave up 4 bases and J gave up 7 bases, with 14 bases separating them. CDR3 amino acids: CASSSGRGDQPQHF. The DNA of the CDR3 is TGTGCCAGCAGTTCTGGCAGGGGAGACCAGCCCCAGCATTTT.

This clonotype was detected only a few times. CDR3 residues: CASSHRGNTGELFF. CDR3 nucleotides: TGTGCCAGCAGCCACAGGGGAAACACCGGGGAGCTGTTTTTT. The chain carries TRBV7-3 and TRBJ2-2, with 7 nucleotides matching TRBD1. This CDR3 is 14 amino acids long. Germline-derived CDR1 and CDR2 are SGHTA and FQGTGA. Trimming took 5 bases from V and 2 from J; bases not matched to a gene: 2. Together with reference TRBV7-3 and TRBJ2-2, the CDR3 gives the full variable domain: GAGVSQTPSNKVTEKGKYVELRCDPISGHTALYWYRQSLGQGPEFLIYFQGTGAADDSGLPNDRFFAVRPEGSVSTLKIQRTERGDSAVYLCASSHRGNTGELFFGEGSRLTVL.

This clonotype was seen at least ten times. The rearrangement links TRBV5-1 to TRBJ1-3; D possibly corresponds to TRBD1 (5 bases). The CDR3 is made up of 17 amino acids. The V gene lost 7 bases and the J gene lost 0 bases, with 20 bases spanning the gap. Per the germline V gene, CDR1 is SGHRS and CDR2 is YFSETQ. CDR3: CASSVSDGGSSGNTIYF. The CDR3 DNA reads as TGCGCCAGCTCAGTGAGCGACGGGGGAAGCTCTGGAAACACCATATATTTT. Together with reference TRBV5-1 and TRBJ1-3, the CDR3 gives the full variable domain: KAGVTQTPRYLIKTRGQQVTLSCSPISGHRSVSWYQQTPGQGLQFLFEYFSETQRNKGNFPGRFSGRQFSNSRSEMNVSTLELGDSALYLCASSVSDGGSSGNTIYFGEGSWLTVV.

The table lists this clonotype with many counts. The J gene is TRBJ2-3, the V gene TRBV7-9; the D call may be TRBD1 or TRBD2 (5 bases each). Looked up from germline, CDR1 is SEHNR and CDR2 is FQNEAQ (reference sequence). Trimming left V 5 bases short and J 3 bases short, with 15 bases between. The CDR3 spans 15 residues. The CDR3 sequence is CASSPGALGTDTQYF. CDR3 DNA: TGTGCCAGCAGCCCCGGGGCCCTGGGAACAGATACGCAGTATTTT.

This clonotype was recorded at least ten times. This chain connects TRBV6-5 to TRBJ2-7; TRBD2 matches 10 bases. The V gene's germline CDR1 is MNHEY and CDR2 SVGAGI. The CDR3 contains 14 residues. Trimming removed 4 bases from V and 7 bases from J; junction bases left unmatched: 7. The CDR3 coding sequence is TGTGCCAGCAGTTTCTCTAGCGGGAGTAGTGAGCAGTACTTC. Its translation: CASSFSSGSSEQYF.

This clonotype was detected ten times or more. The chain couples TRBV20-1 to TRBJ1-4; D not resolved. The germline V and J ends were trimmed by 0 bases and 7 bases, with 6 bases remaining between them. The CDR3 sequence is 12 residues long. Germline CDR1 reads DFQATT; CDR2 reads SNEGSKA (reference sequence). CDR3 loop: CSARDRGEKLFF. CDR3 DNA sequence: TGCAGTGCTAGAGATCGGGGTGAAAAACTGTTTTTT.

This clonotype was recorded many times. The chain employs TRBV20-1 and TRBJ1-1, with D tentatively TRBD1 (6 bases). V was clipped by 5 bases and J by 3 bases, with 16 bases between them. Per the germline V gene, CDR1 is DFQATT and CDR2 is SNEGSKA (reference sequence). The CDR3 is made up of 14 amino acids. CDR3 residues: CSAVSYREDTEAFF. The CDR3 DNA sequence: TGCAGTGCTGTTAGTTACAGGGAGGACACTGAAGCTTTCTTT.

The chain carries TRBV7-9 and TRBJ2-1; TRBD1 matches at 7 bases. Trimming cost V 3 bases and J 2 bases; bases outside gene matches: 13. Germline V gene lookup returns CDR1 SEHNR and CDR2 FQNEAQ (reference sequence). This CDR3 is built from 18 residues. CDR3 coding DNA: TGTGCCAGCAGCTTGTCTCCCGACAGGGAAGTGACCTACAATGAGCAGTTCTTC. Encoded protein: CASSLSPDREVTYNEQFF. The entire variable domain, with the rest obtained from reference TRBV7-9 and TRBJ2-1, is as follows: DTGVSQNPRHKITKRGQNVTFRCDPISEHNRLYWYRQTLGQGPEFLTYFQNEAQLEKSRLLSDRFSAERPKGSFSTLEIQRTEQGDSAMYLCASSLSPDREVTYNEQFFGPGTRLTVL.

This clonotype showed up many times. This chain uses TRBV12-3 or TRBV12-4 with TRBJ2-2; D gene unclear. The CDR3 sequence is 15 residues long. V was clipped by 6 bases and J by 2 bases, with 13 bases between them. In DNA, the CDR3 is TGTGCCAGCAGCTATGTGCGGATTAACACCGGGGAGCTGTTTTTT. Translating it yields CASSYVRINTGELFF.

This clonotype was seen ten or more times. This chain connects TRBV28 to TRBJ2-2; 13 bases match TRBD2. CDR1 is MDHEN, CDR2 SYDVKM, per germline. The V gene end was trimmed by 1 base and the J gene end by 4 bases; junction bases not matched to a gene: 3. The CDR3 sequence is 17 residues long. CDR3 amino acids: CASSLSRTSGSTGELFF. The CDR3 bases are TGTGCCAGCAGTTTATCCAGGACTAGCGGGAGCACCGGGGAGCTGTTTTTT.

In the case of this clonotype: This may arise from a read error, as a much more abundant clone is one base away. The V gene is TRBV24-1, the J gene TRBJ2-3; 8 bases match TRBD2. Germline-derived CDR1 and CDR2 are KGHDR and SFDVKD. The trim removed 4 bases at V and 2 bases at J, leaving 7 bases unmatched. The CDR3 spans 16 residues. The chain's CDR3 is CATSELTSENTDTQYF. DNA of the CDR3: TGTGCCACCAGTGAACTGACTAGCGAAAACACAGATACGCAGTATTTT.

This clonotype was counted at least ten times. The chain couples TRBV7-2 to TRBJ2-7, with 7 bases matching TRBD2. J lost 3 bases, V lost 2 bases, and 7 bases had no gene match. The germline CDR1 and CDR2 sequences are SGHTA and FQGNSA. This CDR3 has 15 amino acids. The DNA of the CDR3 is TGTGCCAGCAGCTTATCTAGCGGAGCCGTCTACGAGCAGTACTTC. Translating it yields CASSLSSGAVYEQYF.

The table lists this clonotype with a few counts. This chain joins TRBV6-5 and TRBJ2-7; 10 nucleotides line up with TRBD1. V lost 6 bases, J lost 2 bases, and 4 bases stayed unmatched. Germline CDR1 and CDR2: MNHEY and SVGAGI. The CDR3 loop spans 14 amino acids. This chain's CDR3 is CASSHGQGAYEQYV. Here the CDR3 DNA reads TGTGCCAGCAGCCATGGACAGGGGGCCTACGAGCAGTACGTC.

This clonotype was counted many times. The chain carries TRBV6-1 and TRBJ2-3; weak D call: TRBD1 (6 bases). Trimming pared 3 bases from V and 3 bases from J, leaving 10 bases between. The CDR3 has 14 residues. CDR1 MNHNS and CDR2 SASEGT come from the germline V gene. The CDR3, as DNA: TGTGCCAGCAGTGACCGGGACACAACAGATACGCAGTATTTT. This codes for CASSDRDTTDTQYF.

This clonotype was seen repeatedly, ten times or more. The chain combines TRBV10-3 with TRBJ2-3; TRBD2 matches at 15 bases. The V gene end was trimmed by 2 bases and the J gene end by 5 bases; junction bases not matched to a gene: 2. Germline V gene lookup returns CDR1 ENHRY and CDR2 SYGVKD. This CDR3 is built from 16 residues. In DNA, the CDR3 is TGTGCCATCAGTGAGCCGGGACTAGCGGGAGGAGATACGCAGTATTTT. This gives the protein CAISEPGLAGGDTQYF.

This clonotype was picked up a small number of times. This rearrangement joins TRBV5-5 to TRBJ2-1; 7 bases are a match to TRBD1. The ends lost 6 bases at V and 1 base at J; junction bases unmatched: 4. CDR3 size: 14 residues. Germline CDR1 is SGHKS and CDR2 is YYEKEE (reference sequence). CDR3 sequence reads: CASNRQGSYNEQFF. CDR3 sequence (DNA): TGTGCCAGCAACAGACAGGGATCCTACAATGAGCAGTTCTTC.

This clonotype was found many times. This chain joins TRBV29-1 and TRBJ2-1; TRBD2 aligns across 8 bases. Trimming removed 5 bases from V and 4 bases from J; junction bases left unmatched: 7. The CDR3 loop spans 14 amino acids. CDR1 and CDR2 (germline): SQVTM, ANQGSEA. In DNA form, the CDR3 reads TGCAGCGTTTTATCCCCTAGCGGGTACAATGAGCAGTTCTTC. Translation gives CSVLSPSGYNEQFF.

This clonotype was seen repeatedly, ten times or more. V usage is TRBV5-8 and J usage is TRBJ2-7; possible D gene TRBD2, 5 bases. The length of the CDR3 is 11 residues. The germline V gene has CDR1 SGHTS and CDR2 YDEGEE. V lost 5 bases to trimming and J lost 2 bases, with 5 bases between them. This CDR3 is CASRRAYEQYF. In nucleotides, the CDR3 is TGTGCCAGCAGGAGGGCCTACGAGCAGTACTTC.

This clonotype was picked up many times. This sequence joins TRBV3-1 and TRBJ1-1; D gene ambiguous. The germline V gene has CDR1 LGHDT and CDR2 YNNKEL (reference sequence). Trimming removed 5 bases from V and 8 bases from J, with 9 bases in between. The CDR3 totals 11 residues. In DNA form, the CDR3 reads TGTGCCAGCAGCACAAAGGGAGAAGCTTTCTTT. Its translation: CASSTKGEAFF.

This clonotype was seen repeatedly, ten times or more. The rearrangement joins TRBV15 to TRBJ2-2; D uncertain. This CDR3 contains 13 residues. Germline CDR1 and CDR2: LNHNV and YYDKDF (reference sequence). V lost 4 bases, J lost 4 bases, and 7 bases lay in between. CDR3 in amino acids: CATSKPSTGELFF. The CDR3 DNA reads TGTGCCACCAGCAAACCCAGCACCGGGGAGCTGTTTTTT.

This clonotype is judged medium-sized. The V gene is TRBV27, the J gene TRBJ1-6, with D perhaps TRBD1 (6 bases). CDR3 size: 16 residues. V lost 5 bases, J lost 5 bases, and 16 bases lay in between. The V gene's germline CDR1 is MNHEY and CDR2 SMNVEV (reference sequence). CDR3 sequence reads: CASSLRTAPDNSPLHF. CDR3 sequence (DNA): TGTGCCAGCAGTCTCCGGACAGCCCCGGATAATTCACCCCTCCACTTT.

Many counts were recorded for this clonotype. The CDR3 DNA is TGTGCCAGCAACTCAGGGGTCGTGGAGACCCAGTACTTC. This codes for CASNSGVVETQYF. This rearrangement joins TRBV7-2 to TRBJ2-5, with D possibly being TRBD1 (6 bases). Germline V gene data show CDR1 as SGHTA and CDR2 as FQGNSA. Trimming removed 7 bases from V and 5 bases from J, with 14 bases in between. The CDR3 is made up of 13 amino acids. Full variable domain (missing parts from reference TRBV7-2 and TRBJ2-5): GAGVSQSPSNKVTEKGKDVELRCDPISGHTALYWYRQSLGQGLEFLIYFQGNSAPDKSGLPSDRFSAERTGGSVSTLTIQRTQQEDSAVYLCASNSGVVETQYFGPGTRLLVL.

This clonotype was recorded many times. The CDR3 region is CATSSTQGGGGTEAFF. CDR3 sequence (DNA): TGTGCCACCAGCAGCACCCAAGGGGGCGGCGGCACTGAAGCTTTCTTT. The chain recombines TRBV15 with TRBJ1-1, with 7 nucleotides matching TRBD1. J was trimmed by 4 bases and V by 3 bases; bases with no gene match: 11. The germline gives CDR1 LNHNV, CDR2 YYDKDF (reference sequence). The CDR3 runs to 16 residues.

This clonotype was recorded many times. The rearrangement uses TRBV20-1 and TRBJ2-3, with 8 positions matching TRBD2. The CDR3 length is 15 residues. Germline V lookup: CDR1 DFQATT, CDR2 SNEGSKA (reference sequence). With 0 bases clipped from V and 3 bases from J, the junction kept 5 bases outside the gene matches. CDR3 amino acids: CSARDLGTRTDTQYF. The CDR3, as DNA: TGCAGTGCTAGAGATCTTGGGACTAGAACAGATACGCAGTATTTT.

This clonotype was recorded at least ten times. This sequence joins TRBV6-4 and TRBJ2-1; D uncertain. CDR1 is MRHNA, CDR2 SNTAGT, per germline. Trimming removed 5 bases from V and 2 bases from J, with 10 bases in between. The CDR3 has 14 residues. The CDR3, as DNA: TGTGCCAGCAGTCCCCGTGGCACCTACAATGAGCAGTTCTTC. Protein sequence: CASSPRGTYNEQFF.

In this sample, this clonotype turned up many times. This chain connects TRBV20-1 to TRBJ2-7, with D unclear. Germline V gene sequence: CDR1 DFQATT, CDR2 SNEGSKA (reference sequence). This CDR3 is built from 12 residues. V gave up 4 bases and J gave up 3 bases, with 10 bases separating them. CDR3 DNA sequence: TGCAGTGCTATAAGTTCTTACTACGAGCAGTACTTC. Residues: CSAISSYYEQYF.

At least ten counts were recorded for this clonotype. V usage is TRBV20-1 and J usage is TRBJ2-1, with 7 nucleotides matching TRBD2. CDR1 and CDR2 from the germline V gene are DFQATT and SNEGSKA (reference sequence). The V segment lost 2 bases and the J segment 6 bases; nucleotides outside the gene matches: 4. The CDR3 length is 13 residues. The DNA for the CDR3 is TGCAGTGCTAGACCTGGCGGGGGCAATGAGCAGTTCTTC. Translation: CSARPGGGNEQFF.

In this sample, this clonotype turned up a few times. The chain employs TRBV18 and TRBJ2-1, with D possibly TRBD2 on 5 matching bases. Trimming shortened V by 3 bases and J by 8 bases, and 8 bases separated the two germline ends. The CDR3 runs 12 residues. From germline, CDR1 is KGHSH and CDR2 LQKENI. DNA of the CDR3: TGTGCCAGCTCACCCGGGGTTGATGAGCAGTTCTTC. Protein sequence: CASSPGVDEQFF.

There are many counts of this clonotype. The chain recombines TRBV4-3 with TRBJ2-7, with 7 bases lining up with TRBD1. The CDR3 has 15 amino acids. The ends lost 1 base at V and 3 bases at J; junction bases unmatched: 6. Germline V gives CDR1 LGHNA, CDR2 YSLEER. CDR3 DNA sequence: TGCGCCAGCAGCCAAGGCCGACAGGGAAGCTACGAGCAGTACTTC. This translates into CASSQGRQGSYEQYF.